The 29 T cell receptor beta chains below all came from one sample that was sequenced in a study of T cell changes during pregnancy in multiple sclerosis (dated by TCRdb to about 2019). The library was generated by the immunoSEQ multiplex PCR assay. TCRdb re-hosts the immuneACCESS table, in-frame sequences only. Its copies lack some clones; in the studies checked, an unresolved V gene accounts for under half of them, and the cause for the rest is not known. Across this sample there are 65,000 to 90,000 clones, with 80% to 95% seen only once. The ten largest clones capture 0.29% of the sample. This material consisted of CD4+ T cells from peripheral blood mononuclear cells, taken after pregnancy. These TCRs come from a female donor with multiple sclerosis, enrolled in a pregnancy study.

The chain has TRBV2 and TRBJ2-3; 10 positions match TRBD2. Germline CDR1 SNHLY, CDR2 FYNNEI. Losses at the gene ends were 3 bases for V and 2 bases for J; bases not matched to a gene: 8. This CDR3 is built from 17 residues. The CDR3: CASSEGVLAGDTDTQYF. The DNA of the CDR3 is TGTGCCAGCAGTGAGGGGGTTCTAGCGGGAGACACAGATACGCAGTATTTT.

The V and J genes are TRBV28 and TRBJ1-5, with 7 nucleotides matching TRBD1. Losses at the gene ends were 9 bases for V and 3 bases for J; bases not matched to a gene: 5. The germline gives CDR1 MDHEN, CDR2 SYDVKM. The CDR3 consists of 13 residues. The CDR3 nucleotides read TGTGCCAGTAGGACAGGCCTCAATCAGCCCCAGCATTTT. Its translation: CASRTGLNQPQHF.

This rearrangement joins TRBV18 to TRBJ1-5; possibly TRBD1 for D (5 bases). Germline CDR1 and CDR2: KGHSH and LQKENI. The CDR3 runs 15 residues. V was pared by 3 bases and J by 5 bases, with 14 bases between. The DNA of the CDR3 is TGTGCCAGCTCACCCGTTGGGGGGGAGTATCAGCCCCAGCATTTT. Protein: CASSPVGGEYQPQHF.

The chain couples TRBV30 to TRBJ2-4, with 7 nucleotides matching TRBD2. Germline V lookup: CDR1 GTSNPN, CDR2 SVGIG (reference sequence). The length of the CDR3 is 12 residues. Trimming cost V 5 bases and J 7 bases; bases outside gene matches: 5. In DNA form, the CDR3 reads TGTGCCTGGTCCCGGGGAGGGAACATTCAGTACTTC. This encodes CAWSRGGNIQYF.

The chain recombines TRBV25-1 with TRBJ2-7, with TRBD1 matching over 7 bases. V shed 0 bases, J shed 5 bases, and the junction held 4 bases outside the gene matches. The CDR3 is 14 amino acids. The V gene's germline CDR1 is MGHDK and CDR2 SYGVNS. CDR3 residues: CASSEYGTVDEQYF. In DNA form, the CDR3 reads TGTGCCAGCAGTGAATACGGGACAGTGGACGAGCAGTACTTC.

The CDR3 spells CASSQVITVFYNEQFF. CDR3 sequence (DNA): TGCGCCAGCAGCCAAGTAATCACAGTATTCTACAATGAGCAGTTCTTC. V is TRBV4-1 and J is TRBJ2-1, with D uncertain. Germline loops: CDR1 MGHRA, CDR2 YSYEKL. CDR3 size: 16 residues. Trimming took off 1 base at V and 3 bases at J, with 13 bases between the two ends.

The rearrangement links TRBV30 to TRBJ2-7; D is possibly TRBD1 (5 bases). Germline V lookup: CDR1 GTSNPN, CDR2 SVGIG (reference sequence). Trimming pared 8 bases from V and 2 bases from J, leaving 19 bases between. This CDR3 comprises 14 residues. The CDR3 loop reads CAGRQLSRTYEQYF. The CDR3 DNA follows: TGTGCCGGGCGACAGCTCTCGAGGACCTACGAGCAGTACTTC.

Remarks on this clone: Other DNA sequences in the same sample also yield this CDR3. The chain joins TRBV2 to TRBJ2-1; tentative D call: TRBD2 (6 bases). Trimming cost V 6 bases and J 7 bases, with 10 bases left between them. Germline CDR1 and CDR2: SNHLY and FYNNEI. The CDR3 spans 12 residues. In DNA form, the CDR3 reads TGTGCCAGCAGGGGGGGTGGGAATGAGCAGTTCTTC. Its protein is CASRGGGNEQFF.

The V and J genes are TRBV28 and TRBJ1-5; D may be TRBD1 (6 bases). V lost 3 bases and J lost 4, with 13 bases in between. CDR3 length equals 15 residues. Germline V CDR1 and CDR2: MDHEN, SYDVKM. As DNA, the CDR3 is TGTGCCAGCAGTTTTGGAACAGGGTCGAATCAGCCCCAGCATTTT. Protein product: CASSFGTGSNQPQHF. Drawing the rest from reference TRBV28 and TRBJ1-5, the complete variable domain is DVKVTQSSRYLVKRTGEKVFLECVQDMDHENMFWYRQDPGLGLRLIYFSYDVKMKEKGDIPEGYSVSREKKERFSLILESASTNQTSMYLCASSFGTGSNQPQHFGDGTRLSIL.

This clone was seen only once. This chain links TRBV6-6 with TRBJ2-2; D may be TRBD2 (5 bases). V lost 0 bases, J lost 5 bases, and 7 bases lay in between. The CDR3 spans 14 residues. Germline loops: CDR1 MNHNY, CDR2 SVGAGI (reference sequence). CDR3 residues: CASSYSRGTGELFF. For the CDR3, the DNA is TGTGCCAGCAGTTACTCGAGAGGGACCGGGGAGCTGTTTTTT.

The rearrangement uses TRBV5-1 and TRBJ2-7, with D possibly being TRBD2 (5 bases). Per the germline V gene, CDR1 is SGHRS and CDR2 is YFSETQ. Trimming stripped 4 bases from V and 0 bases from J, with 11 bases between. This CDR3 is built from 14 residues. The CDR3 DNA is TGCGCCAGCAGCACCGTTGGGAGCTCCTACGAGCAGTACTTC. It yields the protein CASSTVGSSYEQYF.

The V call is TRBV6-1, the J call TRBJ1-2; 10 bases align to TRBD1. This CDR3 contains 16 residues. The junction had 15 bases not matched to a gene; V was cut back by 2 bases and J by 12 bases. The germline gives CDR1 MNHNS, CDR2 SASEGT. CDR3 sequence reads: CASSETGTGVLNGHTF. As DNA, the CDR3 is TGTGCCAGCAGTGAAACCGGGACAGGGGTTCTTAACGGCCACACCTTC.

The chain couples TRBV5-1 to TRBJ1-6; TRBD1 matches at 7 bases. The V gene's germline CDR1 is SGHRS and CDR2 YFSETQ. The CDR3 sequence is 15 residues long. V trimming: 4 bases; J trimming: 5 bases; junction bases outside the gene matches: 6. The CDR3 loop reads CASSLRQGNNSPLHF. The DNA of the CDR3 is TGCGCCAGCAGCCTCCGACAGGGTAATAATTCACCCCTCCACTTT.

This chain uses TRBV11-2 with TRBJ1-4; no clear D gene. The V end lost 7 bases, the J end lost 7 bases, and 10 bases lay between the germline ends. This CDR3 spans 12 amino acids. Germline V CDR1 and CDR2: SGHAT, FQNNGV. CDR3 sequence: CASKYGSEKLFF. For the CDR3, the DNA is TGTGCCAGCAAGTACGGTAGTGAAAAACTGTTTTTT.

V is TRBV15 and J is TRBJ2-5, with 7 bases lining up with TRBD2. The better agreement between TRBJ2-7 and the DNA end casts doubt on the J call. The CDR3 consists of 14 residues. Germline assignment: CDR1 LNHNV and CDR2 YYDKDF (reference sequence). CDR3 in amino acids: CATSRDGGGYEQYF. Here the CDR3 DNA reads TGTGCCACCAGCAGAGATGGGGGGGGTTACGAGCAGTACTTC.

The rearrangement joins TRBV2 to TRBJ1-5; 8 bases are shared with TRBD1. J lost 2 bases, V lost 5 bases, and 5 bases had no gene match. The CDR3 runs 15 residues. Germline CDR1 SNHLY, CDR2 FYNNEI. CDR3 nucleotide sequence: TGTGCCAGCAGTATAGACAGGGGTGGCAATCAGCCCCAGCATTTT. Translating gives CASSIDRGGNQPQHF.

This chain links TRBV7-7 with TRBJ2-1; D unclear. The germline V gene has CDR1 SSHAT and CDR2 FNYEAQ (reference sequence). CDR3 length: 12 residues. Trimming pared 4 bases from V and 7 bases from J, leaving 8 bases between. For the CDR3, the DNA is TGTGCCAGCAGCTCGATCGGGAATGAGCAGTTCTTC. Its translation is CASSSIGNEQFF.

This chain links TRBV5-5 with TRBJ1-1, with D maybe TRBD1 (5 bases). The germline V gene encodes CDR1 SGHKS and CDR2 YYEKEE (reference sequence). V shed 6 bases and J shed 4 bases, with 13 bases lying between them. The CDR3 is 13 residues long. The CDR3 spells CASIGAGSTEAFF. CDR3 nucleotides: TGTGCCAGCATAGGGGCGGGAAGCACTGAAGCTTTCTTT. The full variable domain, in which reference TRBV5-5 and TRBJ1-1 provide the parts outside the CDR3, is DAGVTQSPTHLIKTRGQQVTLRCSPISGHKSVSWYQQVLGQGPQFIFQYYEKEERGRGNFPDRFSARQFPNYSSELNVNALLLGDSALYLCASIGAGSTEAFFGQGTRLTVV.

The chain uses TRBV10-3 and TRBJ1-1; 12 bases agree with TRBD1. Germline-derived CDR1 and CDR2 are ENHRY and SYGVKD. The length of the CDR3 is 18 residues. Trimming cost V 4 bases and J 1 base; bases outside gene matches: 10. The CDR3 DNA reads TGTGCCATCAGTGCGGTTCTCGGGACAGGGGGCGAGAACACTGAAGCTTTCTTT. Its protein product is CAISAVLGTGGENTEAFF.

The chain has TRBV14 and TRBJ2-2, with D uncertain. In germline, CDR1 is SGHDN, CDR2 FVKESK. The CDR3 length is 17 residues. V lost 4 bases and J lost 0, with 15 bases in between. DNA of the CDR3: TGTGCCAGCAGCCGTCTTGCTAGAGAGTCGAACACCGGGGAGCTGTTTTTT. Translation: CASSRLARESNTGELFF.

The CDR3 region is CASSLGQWGYGYTF. The CDR3 bases are TGTGCCAGCAGCTTAGGACAGTGGGGCTATGGCTACACCTTC. The J gene is TRBJ1-2, the V gene TRBV7-8; D perhaps matches TRBD1 (5 bases). Germline lookup yields CDR1 SGHVS and CDR2 FQNEAQ. There are 14 residues in the CDR3. V lost 1 base, J lost 4 bases, and 10 bases lay in between. The whole variable domain, remainder taken from reference TRBV7-8 and TRBJ1-2, is GAGVSQSPRYKVAKRGQDVALRCDPISGHVSLFWYQQALGQGPEFLTYFQNEAQLDKSGLPSDRFFAERPEGSVSTLKIQRTQQEDSAVYLCASSLGQWGYGYTFGSGTRLTVV.

This sequence joins TRBV2 and TRBJ1-2; 7 bases are shared with TRBD1. Germline V CDR1 and CDR2: SNHLY, FYNNEI. This CDR3 is 15 amino acids long. The V segment lost 0 bases and the J segment 6 bases; nucleotides outside the gene matches: 7. For the CDR3, the DNA is TGTGCCAGCAGTGAAGCCCGGACAGGTCGGAATGGCTACACCTTC. Protein sequence: CASSEARTGRNGYTF.

This sequence joins TRBV6-1 and TRBJ2-5; 10 bases are shared with TRBD1. V lost 8 bases to trimming and J lost 6 bases; unmatched junction nucleotides: 9. Germline V gene data show CDR1 as MNHNS and CDR2 as SASEGT. The CDR3 runs 14 residues. The CDR3 protein is CASLFDRGRQTQYF. Here the CDR3 DNA reads TGTGCCAGCCTTTTTGACAGGGGGCGGCAGACCCAGTACTTC.

The chain couples TRBV10-1 to TRBJ2-7; D is uncertain. This CDR3 is built from 12 residues. Germline assignment: CDR1 WNHNN and CDR2 SYGVQD (reference sequence). The V end lost 4 bases, the J end lost 3 bases, and 7 bases lay between the germline ends. The CDR3 sequence is CASSASSYEQYF. The CDR3, as DNA: TGCGCCAGCAGTGCCTCTAGCTACGAGCAGTACTTC.

This chain links TRBV5-1 with TRBJ2-1, with 8 bases lining up with TRBD2. J lost 1 base, V lost 0 bases, and 3 bases had no gene match. The CDR3 extends over 16 amino acids. In germline, CDR1 is SGHRS, CDR2 YFSETQ. Here the CDR3 DNA reads TGCGCCAGCAGCTTGGCGGGCGGGGGGTCCTACAATGAGCAGTTCTTC. This encodes CASSLAGGGSYNEQFF.

This chain links TRBV18 with TRBJ1-5, with 7 bases matching TRBD1. Germline CDR1 and CDR2: KGHSH and LQKENI. CDR3 size: 15 residues. J was trimmed by 0 bases and V by 5 bases; bases with no gene match: 4. The CDR3 DNA follows: TGTGCCAGCTCAACCGGGACAGCTAGCAATCAGCCCCAGCATTTT. This codes for CASSTGTASNQPQHF.

J is TRBJ2-7 and V is TRBV28; 8 nucleotides line up with TRBD2. V gave up 6 bases and J gave up 6 bases; unmatched junction bases: 7. This CDR3 comprises 13 residues. Germline lookup yields CDR1 MDHEN and CDR2 SYDVKM. The chain's CDR3 is CASRSGLAGEQYF. The CDR3, as DNA: TGTGCCAGCAGGTCTGGGCTAGCGGGCGAGCAGTACTTC. The variable domain in full, completed from reference TRBV28 and TRBJ2-7, reads DVKVTQSSRYLVKRTGEKVFLECVQDMDHENMFWYRQDPGLGLRLIYFSYDVKMKEKGDIPEGYSVSREKKERFSLILESASTNQTSMYLCASRSGLAGEQYFGPGTRLTVT.

The CDR3 here is CASSDSGGRHEQFF. CDR3 DNA sequence: TGTGCCAGCAGTGACTCAGGGGGCAGGCATGAGCAGTTCTTC. The chain has TRBV6-4 and TRBJ2-1; TRBD1 agrees at 7 bases. Losses at the gene ends were 0 bases for V and 8 bases for J; bases not matched to a gene: 4. Germline loops: CDR1 MRHNA, CDR2 SNTAGT. The CDR3 is made up of 14 amino acids.

The chain couples TRBV5-1 to TRBJ1-2; TRBD1 matches 8 bases. Germline V gives CDR1 SGHRS, CDR2 YFSETQ. Losses at the gene ends were 3 bases for V and 6 bases for J; bases not matched to a gene: 10. The CDR3 has 15 residues. CDR3 nucleotides: TGCGCCAGCAGCTCCACTCCCGGGACAGGAGATGGCTACACCTTC. The encoded protein is CASSSTPGTGDGYTF.